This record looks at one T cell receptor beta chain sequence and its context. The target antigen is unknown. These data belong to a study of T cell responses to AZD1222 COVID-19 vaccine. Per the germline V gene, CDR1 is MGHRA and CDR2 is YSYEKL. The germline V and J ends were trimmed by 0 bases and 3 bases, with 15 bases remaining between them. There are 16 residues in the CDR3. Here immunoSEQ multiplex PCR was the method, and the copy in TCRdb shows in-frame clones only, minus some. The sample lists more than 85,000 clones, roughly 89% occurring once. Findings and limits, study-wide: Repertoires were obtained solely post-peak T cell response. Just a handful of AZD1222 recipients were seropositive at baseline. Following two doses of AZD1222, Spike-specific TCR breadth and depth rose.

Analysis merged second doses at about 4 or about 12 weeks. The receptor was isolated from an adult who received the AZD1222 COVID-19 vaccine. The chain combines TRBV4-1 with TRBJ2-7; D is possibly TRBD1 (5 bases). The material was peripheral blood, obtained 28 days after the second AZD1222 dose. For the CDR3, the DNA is TGCGCCAGCAGCCAAGAAGTGAATCAGGGCTTCTACGAGCAGTACTTC. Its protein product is CASSQEVNQGFYEQYF.